This TCR beta chain comes out of a study of CD8 T cells in ankylosing spondylitis (dated by TCRdb to 2016 to 2017). Broadly, across the study: The study profiled T cell receptor beta repertoires in healthy donors and ankylosing spondylitis patients to find disease-linked TCR variants. The whole study cohort included over a hundred healthy donors and 20 to 30 ankylosing spondylitis patients. Peripheral blood was sampled, and synovial fluid was also collected from ankylosing spondylitis patients.

Beyond this particular receptor, the publication reports: Some motif variants had previously been reported in the synovial fluid and blood of reactive arthritis patients, which suggests shared mechanisms of disease initiation. According to the report, matched synovial fluid samples from ankylosing spondylitis patients were significantly enriched for the disease-linked clones. In peripheral blood, the disease-linked clones were found at relatively low frequencies and had a CD8+ phenotype. Blood from ankylosing spondylitis patients appeared to be characterized by a TCR beta motif composed of several highly homologous amino acid variants.

The listed sequencing device is Illumina HiSeq 2500. Quantitative 5'-RACE with molecular barcodes was the method used to prepare the TCR beta libraries. The original pipeline was this. A new computational method, built on a probabilistic model of VDJ rearrangement, was used to identify disease-linked TCR variants. In-frame beta chains were kept once TCRdb had trimmed the public reads at Q25 with fastp and called clones with MiXCR. Records with the same CDR3 protein are collapsed into one entry carrying the most frequent genes and DNA. For this entry, the V and J calls and clone size follow TCRdb and not the study's own pipeline. The sample records over 110,000 distinct CDR3 sequences, more than 7% of which are singletons. Of the sample, 6% to 9.5% falls within the top ten clones. Synovial fluid samples were paired with blood samples taken from the same ankylosing spondylitis patients. In this sample, this clonotype turned up many times. Which antigen it targets is not known. Base qualities are not provided; no much larger clone lies one nucleotide away.

Source material: synovial fluid, either unsorted or a sorted T cell fraction (not recorded which). The source of this sequence is a male donor with ankylosing spondylitis.

In nucleotide form, the sequence is TGCGCCAGCAGCCCGGGACAACCAACCTTCGAGCAGTACTTC. This codes for CASSPGQPTFEQYF. The rearranged segments are TRBV5-1 and TRBJ2-7, with TRBD1 tentatively as D gene (6 bases match). The CDR3, from cysteine to phenylalanine, totals 14 residues. CDR3 DNA is the only sequence kept; it has 42 bases, read in frame from the first base. Trimming at the junction amounts to 4 bases on V and 6 bases on J, and the germline ends lie 17 bases apart. Based on the germline V gene, the CDR1 and CDR2 sequences are SGHRS and YFSETQ.